This TCR beta chain came from a study of read filtering for tumor transcriptome and immune sequencing. The wider study: R-ISS stage counts were fewer than ten for I, about 15 for II, about 7 for III.

The study's findings and limits: In IR-seq, single-read clonotypes were about 81.9% of clonotypes but around 3.2% of reads.

Molecular barcoded adaptors covering alpha/delta and beta/gamma chains were used on 400 ng RNA. TCRdb called the reads again in MiXCR, with one record for every CDR3 protein. The sample has some 38,000 distinct CDR3 sequences, roughly 12% seen once; the top ten hold 30% to 45%. Points on this clonotype: Its antigen is as yet unknown. Just one base apart from a much larger clone, this may be a read error.

Per the germline V gene, CDR1 is LGHDT and CDR2 is YNNKEL (reference sequence). V shed 7 bases, J shed 7 bases, and the junction held 8 bases outside the gene matches. The CDR3 loop spans 14 amino acids. The V call is TRBV3-1, the J call TRBJ2-2; 8 bases map to TRBD1. The sample was a population of CD138-negative cells sorted from bone marrow. This sequence was found in a donor over 35 with multiple myeloma. CDR3 bases: TGTGCCAGCACCCCAGACAGGGGCATCGGGGAGCTGTTTTTT. This codes for CASTPDRGIGELFF.